This TCR beta chain was documented in a study of cytomegalovirus exposure and HLA in healthy donors. General study findings and limits: A few CMV-associated chains were confirmed in vitro to be specific for CMV antigens. Later work found most CMV-associated TCR beta chains apparently HLA-restricted.

With regard to this clone: The antigen is undetermined.

In the PCR, 60 Vbeta and 13 Jbeta primers were used. Produced via immunoSEQ multiplex PCR; TCRdb's table is partial and in-frame only. This repertoire shows approximately 190,000 clones, over 65% found once; its top ten account for about 2.4%. With V trimmed by 5 bases and J by 2 bases, 4 bases remained unmatched. CDR3 length: 15 amino acids. Germline CDR1 reads SNHLY; CDR2 reads FYNNEI. Participants comprised healthy donors of bone marrow. The chain uses TRBV2 and TRBJ2-1, with 9 nucleotides matching TRBD1. The source of this sequence is a woman aged 50 to 60 in good health and CMV-seropositive. The specimen was PBMCs. As DNA, the CDR3 is TGTGCCAGCAGTAGGACAGGGGACCCCTACAATGAGCAGTTCTTC. It specifies CASSRTGDPYNEQFF.